This TCR beta chain stems from a study of shared clonotypes between healthy human individuals (dated by TCRdb to about 2020). Study-level background: A couple of women and a few men aged 18 to 49 years were included in the cohort. For each donor, three plates each were used for CD4 naive and CD4 memory, two plates were used for CD8 naive, and one plate was used for CD8 memory. To estimate repertoire size and how much clonotypes are shared between individuals, the study performed deep sequencing of blood TCR repertoires from roughly five healthy adults. To increase sequencing depth and limit assay-specific biases, different laboratories used diverse techniques to prepare libraries and sequence TCR repertoires. Between about 0.85 and 8.9 billion PBMCs per donor were obtained by leukapheresis. Study-wide findings and limitations: Only blood was sampled, and tissue TCR repertoires likely differ from those in blood. Based on pairwise subsampling, the degree of clonotype sharing among donors was expected to be affected by sequencing depth. Clonotypes shared by all four sorted-subset donors showed higher generation probabilities than non-shared clonotypes. Naive subsets generally had larger estimated clonotype richness than memory subsets. When a handful of donors were compared, the shared fraction of clonotypes was about 5.5% for naive CD4, about 4% for naive CD8, about 2.5% for memory CD4, and less than 0.5% for memory CD8. Because the study included only a small number of donors, the genetic and exposure-history diversity represented was limited. Rarefaction of sorted-subset datasets indicated incomplete sequencing despite the large sequencing depth.

With regard to this clone: Its cognate antigen has yet to be identified. No clone much larger than this one lies a single base away; base qualities are absent.

The donors were healthy, HIV-negative adults who had no recently reported acute infections or vaccinations. All donors were Caucasian adults living in Nashville, Tennessee, USA. Magnetic negative selection was used to enrich CD4+ T cells, after which naive cells were positively selected on CD45RA and the negative fraction became the memory subset. Blood was collected by leukapheresis, and PBMCs were isolated by Ficoll-Histopaque density gradient centrifugation and then cryopreserved in liquid nitrogen vapor phase. Purity and quantity of every magnetically sorted T cell population were checked by analytical flow cytometry. Each sorted fraction had its genomic DNA isolated and then quantified by UV absorbance on a Nanodrop 2000c. Using the deep immunoSEQ assay, multiplex PCR amplified TCR CDR3 regions from genomic DNA. Extracted genomic DNA from each cell subset was spread evenly across all wells of several immunoSEQ 96-well plates, with each plate serving as a replicate. Each replicate PCR for sorted subsets received roughly 0.2 ug genomic DNA, equal to tens of thousands of T cell genomes. Purified libraries were measured with a Qubit 3.0 fluorometer, size-checked on a Bioanalyzer 2100, and measured again with the KAPA Library Quantification kit. Each immunoSEQ 96-well plate was sequenced on its own single-read 150-cycle Illumina NextSeq 550 flow cell. In the authors' own workflow: Because only junctional sequences without quality scores were contained in the immunoSEQ output, filtering matching that applied to full-length reads could not be performed. Sequences were annotated with PyIR, a Python wrapper for IgBLAST v1.9, and V/J genes and CDR3 were assigned using IMGT germline references. Reads were removed for weak V/J assignments (E-value above 1e-6), missing CDR3, stop codons, out-of-frame junctions, or ambiguous translated residues. A V3J clonotype was defined by an identical inferred V gene, J gene, and CDR3 amino acid sequence. The percentage overlap between two repertoires was calculated by dividing the number of shared unique clonotypes by the size of the smaller repertoire. Repertoire richness was assessed with RTK rarefaction, the Chao1 estimator, and Recon v2.1 estimates of unobserved clonotypes. Generation probabilities were computed with OLGA for all TCRbeta clonotypes obtained by the gDNA method from four donors. What TCRdb holds here is the immuneACCESS table cut down to in-frame rearrangements. Part of the clones is not present; checked against another copy, under half of the missing clones reflect an unresolved V gene, and the others are unexplained. The DNA gave D and trimming, while V, J and clone size come from that table. The sample data list around 700,000 clones, and about three quarters of these were observed just once. The ten largest make up around 2% of the sample.

At the junction V is shortened by 3 bases and J by 5 bases, with 19 bases in between. CDR3 length: 15 amino acids, cysteine to phenylalanine. The sequence is cut down to CDR3 DNA, 45 bases in frame from base 1. CDR1 and CDR2, per the germline V gene (reference sequence), are GTSNPN and SVGIG. The receptor comes from a woman in her twenties or thirties in good health. Recombination linked TRBV30 to TRBJ1-2; the D gene assignment is ambiguous. The sequenced material came from memory CD4+ T cells sorted from blood. The sample's cell subset or site label, decoded: CD45RA-negative fraction. CDR3 protein: CAWRDIGRPQYGYTF. The DNA sequence follows: TGTGCCTGGAGGGATATAGGCAGGCCTCAGTATGGCTACACCTTC.